These T cell receptor beta chains were read from a single sample in a study of vaccination and CD4 T cells after COVID-19. TCRdb reanalysed the PCR reads using MiXCR and keeps one entry per CDR3 protein. The top ten hold under 15% of the sample, which has roughly 22,000 distinct CDR3 sequences, about 33% seen once. No antigen has been assigned to these receptors. The sequencing sample was made of cultured CD4+ T cells from blood. The receptors derive from a human donor with COVID-19. The CDR3 runs from the conserved cysteine through the conserved F or W. The D gene is left open where the match is weak. Not all rows give a size; the values are once, few, many and, for expanded clones, a class.

.	TRBV19	TRBJ2-7	TRBD2	TGTGCCAGTAGGCTAGCGGGGGCGGACGAGCAGTACTTC	CASRLAGADEQYF
.	TRBV10-2	TRBJ2-1	.	TGCGCCAGCATCAACCAGGCCGCCTTGGGGAATGAGCAGTTCTTC	CASINQAALGNEQFF
few	TRBV5-1	TRBJ1-2	.	TGCGCCAGCAGCTTGGATCCCCAGGAATCGTACTATGGCTACACCTTC	CASSLDPQESYYGYTF
.	TRBV25-1	TRBJ2-1	.	TGTGCCAGCAGTCAAGGCGCCTTAGATGAGCAGTTCTTC	CASSQGALDEQFF
.	TRBV6-1	TRBJ2-2	TRBD1	TGTGCCAGCAGCTTCCCCGGACAGGGCGGCGGCACCGGGGAGCTGTTTTTT	CASSFPGQGGGTGELFF
.	TRBV5-5	TRBJ2-1	.	TGTGCCAGCAGCTTGGATGTCAATGAGCAGTTCTTC	CASSLDVNEQFF
.	TRBV5-5	TRBJ1-1	.	TGTGCCAGCAGCAAACAGGGCTTGGTGACTGAAGCTTTCTTT	CASSKQGLVTEAFF
few	TRBV20-1	TRBJ1-1	.	TGCAGTGCTAGTAGGGAGGGCACTGAAGCTTTCTTT	CSASREGTEAFF
.	TRBV3-1	TRBJ2-2	.	TGTGCCAGCTCTAAAGGGGGGCGGACCGGGGAGCTGTTTTTT	CASSKGGRTGELFF
.	TRBV6-1	TRBJ2-6	TRBD1	TGTGCCAGGGGGGACAGGACGTCTGGGGCCAACGTCCTGACTTTC	CARGDRTSGANVLTF
.	TRBV9	TRBJ1-1	.	TGTGCCAGCAGCCCCTACAGGGTATCTACTGAAGCTTTCTTT	CASSPYRVSTEAFF
few	TRBV14	TRBJ1-2	.	TGTGCCAGCAGCCAAGACGCGGAAGCCTATGGCTACACCTTC	CASSQDAEAYGYTF
.	TRBV19	TRBJ1-5	.	TGTGCCAGTGATGGTGTTGACAATCAGCCCCAGCATTTT	CASDGVDNQPQHF
few	TRBV5-4	TRBJ2-5	.	TGTGCCAGCAGCTTGCCCCTAGTGCAAGAGACCCAGTACTTC	CASSLPLVQETQYF
few	TRBV19	TRBJ2-7	TRBD1	TGTGCCAGTAGTATGGAGGACAGGGGACACGAGCAGTACTTC	CASSMEDRGHEQYF
.	TRBV11-2	TRBJ1-3	TRBD1	TGTGCCAGCAGCAAGGGGGCAACCTCTGGAAACACCATATATTTT	CASSKGATSGNTIYF